These 26 T cell receptor beta chains came from one sample sequenced in a study of blood T cells in healthy people across ages. A second about 6 to 11 cycle PCR used barcoded and J-beta primers. TCRdb ran MiXCR on the 5' RACE reads and lists one entry per CDR3 protein. The data hold 1,800,000 or so distinct CDR3 sequences, with around 42% observed a single time. The sample was blood. The receptors were gathered from a human donor in good health.

This clonotype was observed a few times. The chain uses TRBV5-5 and TRBJ1-4, with D maybe TRBD1 (6 bases). V was cut by 2 bases and J by 14 bases, with 13 bases left in between. The CDR3 spans 12 residues. The germline CDR1 and CDR2 sequences are SGHKS and YYEKEE (reference sequence). The CDR3 reads CASSFTGTQLFF. DNA for the CDR3: TGTGCCAGCAGCTTTACAGGGACGCAGCTGTTTTTT.

The V and J genes are TRBV20-1 and TRBJ2-5; TRBD2 matches at 10 bases. The J call may be incorrect, as the DNA end agrees better with TRBJ2-7. The CDR3 has 15 residues. Germline CDR1 and CDR2: DFQATT and SNEGSKA (reference sequence). CDR3 nucleotide sequence: TGCAGTGCTAGAGTGGTGGCTAGCGGGGGTTACGAGCAGTACTTC. As protein: CSARVVASGGYEQYF.

About this clonotype: At one boundary the junction diverges from the germline segment, which might be a read error. The chain couples TRBV6-6 to TRBJ2-3, with a tentative D call TRBD1 (5 bases). The germline CDR1 and CDR2 sequences are MNHNY and SVGAGI (reference sequence). This CDR3 has 13 residues. The CDR3 loop reads CASSYSPTGTQYF. As DNA, the CDR3 is TGTGCCAGCAGTTACTCCCCCACAGGTACGCAGTATTTT.

Worth noting for this clonotype: Given a much more abundant clone one base away, this may be a read error. V usage is TRBV24-1 and J usage is TRBJ1-2; D is uncertain. Trimming pared 5 bases from V and 4 bases from J, leaving 13 bases between. The CDR3 runs 14 residues. Germline V gene data show CDR1 as KGHDR and CDR2 as SFDVKD. The CDR3 sequence: CATSAESVSYGYTF. The CDR3, as DNA: TGTGCCACCAGTGCGGAGTCAGTGAGCTATGGCTACACCTTC.

This clonotype appeared a few times. J is TRBJ2-4 and V is TRBV20-1; D not certain. Germline V lookup: CDR1 DFQATT, CDR2 SNEGSKA (reference sequence). The CDR3 covers 14 residues. V was pared by 6 bases and J by 15 bases, with 27 bases between. This chain's CDR3 is CSAQQRSRSYERYF. DNA of the CDR3: TGCAGTGCCCAGCAGCGCTCGAGGAGTTACGAGCGGTACTTC.

In its sample, this clonotype was seen a few times. One junction end disagrees with the germline gene, perhaps due to a read error. The rearrangement joins TRBV20-1 to TRBJ2-5; TRBD2 agrees at 11 bases. The CDR3 spans 17 residues. The germline gives CDR1 DFQATT, CDR2 SNEGSKA (reference sequence). This chain's CDR3 is CSASPILAGGSRETQYF. The CDR3 DNA reads as TGTAGTGCTAGCCCCATCCTAGCGGGGGGCAGTAGAGAGACCCAGTACTTC.

In its sample, this clonotype was seen a few times. The chain uses TRBV9 and TRBJ1-1, with TRBD1 identical over 8 bases. Germline values: CDR1 SGDLS, CDR2 YYNGEE. Germline trimming cut 3 bases from V and 7 bases from J; bases unmatched to any gene: 8. The CDR3 covers 14 residues. The CDR3: CASSASPGQDEAFF. CDR3 DNA sequence: TGTGCCAGCAGCGCAAGTCCGGGACAGGATGAAGCTTTCTTT.

The chain recombines TRBV7-2 with TRBJ2-5; TRBD1 might be the D (7 bases). The V gene's germline CDR1 is SGHTA and CDR2 FQGNSA. This CDR3 comprises 14 residues. V dropped 3 bases and J dropped 5 bases, with 13 bases sitting between them. DNA for the CDR3: TGTGCCAGCAGCTTCAGGGGGGCCTGGGAGACCCAGTACTTC. Translated, it gives CASSFRGAWETQYF.

The chain is built from TRBV7-9 and TRBJ1-1, with no clear D. Germline CDR1 and CDR2: SEHNR and FQNEAQ (reference sequence). V lost 7 bases and J lost 1, with 10 bases in between. This CDR3 has 13 residues. CDR3 sequence (DNA): TGTGCCAGCACCCGGCCAGAGAACACTGAAGCTTTCTTT. Amino acids: CASTRPENTEAFF.

This clonotype was picked up a small number of times. The chain employs TRBV6-1 and TRBJ1-2; D perhaps matches TRBD1 (5 bases). Germline CDR1 MNHNS, CDR2 SASEGT. Trimming took off 2 bases at V and 11 bases at J, with 18 bases between the two ends. This CDR3 has 14 residues. The DNA of the CDR3 is TGTGCCAGCAGTGAAATGGGACCCTCACTCAGATACACCTTC. It specifies CASSEMGPSLRYTF.

The table lists this clonotype with many counts. This chain connects TRBV7-3 to TRBJ1-6, with D possibly TRBD1 on 5 matching bases. From germline, CDR1 is SGHTA and CDR2 FQGTGA. This CDR3 is 13 amino acids long. V dropped 5 bases and J dropped 7 bases, with 9 bases sitting between them. The chain's CDR3 is CASSRDGNSPLHF. In DNA form, the CDR3 reads TGTGCCAGCAGCCGGGACGGAAATTCACCCCTCCACTTT.

The rearrangement joins TRBV7-9 to TRBJ1-3; 8 positions agree with TRBD1. The length of the CDR3 is 15 residues. Trimming took 4 bases from V and 1 from J; bases not matched to a gene: 3. Per the germline V gene, CDR1 is SEHNR and CDR2 is FQNEAQ (reference sequence). The CDR3 reads CASSSDRESGNTIYF. CDR3 bases: TGTGCCAGCAGCTCGGACAGGGAATCTGGAAACACCATATATTTT.

This chain connects TRBV2 to TRBJ2-3, with 8 bases fitting TRBD2. Germline assignment: CDR1 SNHLY and CDR2 FYNNEI. The CDR3 is 14 residues long. J gave up 2 bases and V 10 bases, and 8 bases lay outside the gene matches. The CDR3 loop is CATRGGTPTDTQYF. The CDR3 nucleotides are TGTGCCACTCGGGGGGGGACTCCCACAGATACGCAGTATTTT.

This clonotype was counted between two and nine times. The chain employs TRBV7-2 and TRBJ2-6; D is ambiguous. The CDR3 loop spans 16 amino acids. The V and J ends lost 2 bases and 0 bases respectively, with 8 bases between them. Germline V gene lookup returns CDR1 SGHTA and CDR2 FQGNSA. The CDR3 DNA is TGTGCCAGCAGCTTAATGGTTACCTCTGGGGCCAACGTCCTGACTTTC. It codes for CASSLMVTSGANVLTF.

This clonotype was counted a few times. V gene TRBV29-1 combines with J gene TRBJ1-6; 9 bases match TRBD1. The germline CDR1 and CDR2 sequences are SQVTM and ANQGSEA. V lost 5 bases and J lost 4; bases outside the gene matches: 6. The CDR3 runs to 15 residues. CDR3 bases: TGCAGCGTTCGCACAGGGGGCAATTATAATTCACCCCTCCACTTT. Its translation: CSVRTGGNYNSPLHF.

This chain links TRBV6-5 with TRBJ2-5, with 7 bases lining up with TRBD1. The germline V gene has CDR1 MNHEY and CDR2 SVGAGI. V shed 2 bases, J shed 1 base, and the junction held 7 bases outside the gene matches. The CDR3 sequence is 16 residues long. The CDR3 nucleotides read TGTGCCAGCAGTTACCTCTCGACAGGGCCCCAAGAGACCCAGTACTTC. This gives the protein CASSYLSTGPQETQYF.

The count of this clonotype is one. An end of the junction does not agree with germline; a read error may underlie this. The chain recombines TRBV2 with TRBJ2-3; 7 bases are a match to TRBD1. Germline values: CDR1 SNHLY, CDR2 FYNNEI. The length of the CDR3 is 13 residues. Written as DNA, the CDR3 is TGTGCCAGCGCTCGGGACAGCACAGATGCGCAGTATTTT. Residues: CASARDSTDAQYF.

This chain links TRBV6-5 with TRBJ1-2; D call uncertain. The CDR3 extends over 13 amino acids. V was cut by 3 bases and J by 2 bases, with 7 bases left in between. Germline V gene data show CDR1 as MNHEY and CDR2 as SVGAGI. As DNA, the CDR3 is TGTGCCAGCAGTTATAGGCAGAACTATGGCTACACCTTC. Protein product: CASSYRQNYGYTF.

On this clonotype itself: The junction and the germline gene differ at one end; a read error may be behind it. V usage is TRBV4-1 and J usage is TRBJ2-1, with D unresolved. CDR3 length equals 15 residues. Germline loops: CDR1 MGHRA, CDR2 YSYEKL. As DNA, the CDR3 is TGCGCCAACAGCCAAGGTGTGGTTTCCTACAATGAGCAGTTCTTC. It is translated as CANSQGVVSYNEQFF.

The rearrangement uses TRBV7-8 and TRBJ2-1; tentative D call: TRBD2 (6 bases). CDR1 is SGHVS, CDR2 FQNEAQ, per germline. Trimming left V 1 base short and J 5 bases short, with 15 bases between. The CDR3 extends over 16 amino acids. In DNA form, the CDR3 reads TGTGCCAGCAGCTTAGAGGAGAATGTAGCGGACAATGAGCAGTTCTTC. Protein product: CASSLEENVADNEQFF.

The J gene is TRBJ2-4, the V gene TRBV20-1; D perhaps matches TRBD1 (6 bases). The J call may be mistaken, given a closer DNA end match to TRBJ2-7. Germline loops: CDR1 DFQATT, CDR2 SNEGSKA (reference sequence). This CDR3 region has 13 residues. This CDR3 is CSARDAQGGEQYF. CDR3 coding DNA: TGCAGTGCTAGAGATGCCCAAGGGGGCGAGCAGTACTTC.

A single count supports this clonotype. An end of the junction differs from the germline gene, which may be a read error. This chain joins TRBV5-1 and TRBJ2-7, with no clear D. The CDR3 totals 13 residues. Germline loops: CDR1 SGHRS, CDR2 YFSETQ. CDR3 residues: CAGSSQSSYEQYF. The CDR3 DNA sequence: TGCGCCGGCAGCTCCCAAAGCTCCTACGAGCAGTACTTC.

This clonotype was found many times. The V call is TRBV7-2, the J call TRBJ2-6, with D hard to call. The CDR3 is 15 amino acids. Germline V gene data show CDR1 as SGHTA and CDR2 as FQGNSA. V was shortened by 4 bases and J by 0 bases, with 7 bases between the two germline ends. The CDR3 DNA sequence: TGTGCCAGCAGCTCATCACTCTCTGGGGCCAACGTCCTGACTTTC. Amino acids: CASSSSLSGANVLTF.

V is TRBV21-1 and J is TRBJ2-7; TRBD1 is taken as the D call from the table, unchecked against the DNA. TRBV21-1 is designated a pseudogene. The CDR3 runs 18 residues. The CDR3 DNA follows: TGTGCCAGCAGCAAAGCGCTCCCATTTGCCCCGAGCTCCTACGAGCAGTACTTC. This codes for CASSKALPFAPSSYEQYF.

This clonotype was observed many times. The rearrangement links TRBV12-3 or TRBV12-4 to TRBJ1-2; maybe TRBD1 (6 bases). CDR3 length: 13 residues. V shed 2 bases and J shed 7 bases, with 11 bases lying between them. CDR3: CASSLQGGLGYTF. CDR3 DNA sequence: TGTGCCAGCAGTTTACAAGGGGGGCTTGGCTACACCTTC.

This clonotype occurred a few times. V usage is TRBV6-5 and J usage is TRBJ1-2; D gene unclear. Germline V gives CDR1 MNHEY, CDR2 SVGAGI. This CDR3 spans 18 amino acids. The V end lost 0 bases, the J end lost 1 base, and 18 bases lay between the germline ends. CDR3 sequence: CASSYSLGIAIRNYGYTF. CDR3 nucleotides: TGTGCCAGCAGTTACTCTCTCGGAATCGCCATACGTAACTATGGCTACACCTTC.